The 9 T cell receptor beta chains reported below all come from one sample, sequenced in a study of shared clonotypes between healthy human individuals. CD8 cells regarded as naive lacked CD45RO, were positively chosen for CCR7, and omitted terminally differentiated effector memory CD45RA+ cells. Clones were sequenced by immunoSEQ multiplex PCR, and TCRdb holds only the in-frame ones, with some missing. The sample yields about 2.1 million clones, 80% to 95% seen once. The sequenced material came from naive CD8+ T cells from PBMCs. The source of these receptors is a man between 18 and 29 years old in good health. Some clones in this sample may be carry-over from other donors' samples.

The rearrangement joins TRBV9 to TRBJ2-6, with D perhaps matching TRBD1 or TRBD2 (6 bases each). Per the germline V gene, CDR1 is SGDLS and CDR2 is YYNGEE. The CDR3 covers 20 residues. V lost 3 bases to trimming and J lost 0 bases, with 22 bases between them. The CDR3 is CASSGSVADSSPSGANVLTF. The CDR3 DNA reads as TGTGCCAGCAGCGGGAGTGTAGCGGACAGCTCACCCTCTGGGGCCAACGTCCTGACTTTC.

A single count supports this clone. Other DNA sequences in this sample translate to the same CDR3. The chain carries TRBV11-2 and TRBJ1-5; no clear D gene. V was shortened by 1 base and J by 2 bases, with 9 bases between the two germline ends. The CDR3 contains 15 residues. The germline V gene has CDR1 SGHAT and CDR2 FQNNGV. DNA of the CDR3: TGTGCCAGCAGCTTAGGGGCAGGCGGCAATCAGCCCCAGCATTTT. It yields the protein CASSLGAGGNQPQHF.

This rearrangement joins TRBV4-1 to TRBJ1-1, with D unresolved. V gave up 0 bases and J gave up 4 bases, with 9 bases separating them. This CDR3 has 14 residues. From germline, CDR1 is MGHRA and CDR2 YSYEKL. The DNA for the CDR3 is TGCGCCAGCAGCCAAGATGGGCGGGCCACTGAAGCTTTCTTT. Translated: CASSQDGRATEAFF.

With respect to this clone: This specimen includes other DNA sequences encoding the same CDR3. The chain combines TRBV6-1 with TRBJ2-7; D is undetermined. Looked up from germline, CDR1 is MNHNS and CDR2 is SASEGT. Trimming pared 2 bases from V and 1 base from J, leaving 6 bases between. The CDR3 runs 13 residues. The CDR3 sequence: CASSEMLSYEQYF. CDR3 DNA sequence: TGTGCCAGCAGTGAAATGCTATCCTACGAGCAGTACTTC.

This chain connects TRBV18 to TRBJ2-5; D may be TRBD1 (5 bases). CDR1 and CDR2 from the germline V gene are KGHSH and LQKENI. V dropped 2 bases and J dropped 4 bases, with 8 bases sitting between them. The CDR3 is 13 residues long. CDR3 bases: TGTGCCAGCTCACCAGGCCAGGGAGAGACCCAGTACTTC. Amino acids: CASSPGQGETQYF.

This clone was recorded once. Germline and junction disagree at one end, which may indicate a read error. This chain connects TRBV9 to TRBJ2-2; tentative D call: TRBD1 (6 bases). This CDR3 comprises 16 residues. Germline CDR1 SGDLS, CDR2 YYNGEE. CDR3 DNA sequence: TGTGCCAACAGCCCCCAGGGGAGTTCCGACACCGGGGAGCTGTTTTTT. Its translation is CANSPQGSSDTGELFF.

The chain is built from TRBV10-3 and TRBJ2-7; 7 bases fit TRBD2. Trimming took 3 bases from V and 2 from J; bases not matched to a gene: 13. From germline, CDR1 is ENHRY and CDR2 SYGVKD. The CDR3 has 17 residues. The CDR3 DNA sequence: TGTGCCATCAGTGATCCCAGGTTAAGCGGGGAGACCTACGAGCAGTACTTC. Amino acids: CAISDPRLSGETYEQYF.

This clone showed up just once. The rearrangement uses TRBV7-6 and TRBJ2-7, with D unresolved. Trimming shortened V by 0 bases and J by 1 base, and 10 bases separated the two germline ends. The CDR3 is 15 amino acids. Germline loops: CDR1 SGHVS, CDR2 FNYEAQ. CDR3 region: CASSLAVASSYEQYF. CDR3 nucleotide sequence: TGTGCCAGCAGCTTAGCGGTGGCGAGTTCCTACGAGCAGTACTTC.

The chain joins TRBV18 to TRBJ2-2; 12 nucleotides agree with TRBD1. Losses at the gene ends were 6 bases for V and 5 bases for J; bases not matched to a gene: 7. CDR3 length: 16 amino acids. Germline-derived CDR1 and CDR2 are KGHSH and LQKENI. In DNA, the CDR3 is TGTGCCAGCTCCCGGGACAGGGGGCGAAATACCGGGGAGCTGTTTTTT. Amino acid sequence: CASSRDRGRNTGELFF.